Sequencing of this TCR beta chain was carried out in a study of metastatic and nonmetastatic thyroid tumors. Study information: Repertoires were compared across blood and tumor or nodule tissue from malignant and benign thyroid patients. The study, taken as a whole, reports: Patients with malignant thyroid tumors reportedly had significantly higher TCR beta diversity than those with benign nodules, in blood and tumor.

In regard to this clone: Its antigen is not known. At one end, the junction sequence differs from germline, possibly due to a read error.

In the authors' workflow: The study's classifier, a distant-metastasis tool for papillary thyroid cancer, was built using CDR3 differences across clinicopathological groups. TCRdb re-clonotyped the PCR reads through MiXCR. These V and J calls originate from TCRdb's pipeline instead of the authors' own analysis. The data hold fewer than 20,000 clones, with 20% to 25% observed a single time. Treatment of any kind had been given to no patient before thyroid surgery. CDR1 and CDR2 (germline): SGHTA, FQGNSA. CDR3 length: 15 residues. This sequence joins TRBV7-2 and TRBJ2-5; no clear D. Sequencing was done on a sample of tumor tissue. The sequence was obtained from a female donor with papillary thyroid cancer or a benign thyroid nodule (not recorded which). Some clones in this sample may be carry-over from other donors' samples. The CDR3 region is CASSLVVRSGEAQYF. CDR3 coding DNA: TGTGCCAGCAGCTTAGTCGTAAGGTCAGGAGAGGCCCAGTACTTC.